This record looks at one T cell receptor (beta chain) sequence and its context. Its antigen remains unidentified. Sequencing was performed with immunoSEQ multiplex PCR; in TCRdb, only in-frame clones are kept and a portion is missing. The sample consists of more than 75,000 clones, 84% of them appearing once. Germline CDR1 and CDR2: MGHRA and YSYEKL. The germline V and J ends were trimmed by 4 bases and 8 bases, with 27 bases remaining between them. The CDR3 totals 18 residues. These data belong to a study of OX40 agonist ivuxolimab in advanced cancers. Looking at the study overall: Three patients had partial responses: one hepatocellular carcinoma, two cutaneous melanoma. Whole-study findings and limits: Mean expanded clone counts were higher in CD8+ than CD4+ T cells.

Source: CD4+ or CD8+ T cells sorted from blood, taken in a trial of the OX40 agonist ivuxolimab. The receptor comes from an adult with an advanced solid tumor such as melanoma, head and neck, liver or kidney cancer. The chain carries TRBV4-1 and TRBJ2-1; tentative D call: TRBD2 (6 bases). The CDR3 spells CASSPIGDPGSPRDEQFF. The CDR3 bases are TGCGCCAGCAGCCCGATAGGTGACCCCGGGAGCCCTAGGGATGAGCAGTTCTTC.